These 17 T cell receptor beta chains were sequenced from one sample in a study of a mutant IDH1 vaccine in newly diagnosed glioma. Some clones are missing from TCRdb's copy, which holds only in-frame ones; the method was immunoSEQ multiplex PCR. The sample yields 60,000 to 70,000 clones, roughly four fifths seen once. No antigen has been assigned to these receptors. Indicated time point: week 47, end of study. Topical imiquimod was applied with each vaccine dose, which held 300 ug of mutant IDH1 20-mer peptide. The specimen was PBMCs, collected from a glioma patient whose treatment included an IDH1 peptide vaccine. Receptors were obtained from a man aged 25 to 45 with glioma.

This clone was found once. The chain links TRBV5-6 to TRBJ2-3; no definite D call. The CDR3 sequence is 16 residues long. Per germline, CDR1 SGHDT and CDR2 YYEEEE. Trimming left V 0 bases short and J 1 base short, with 12 bases between. CDR3 protein: CASSLAKGVRTDTQYF. The CDR3 nucleotides are TGTGCCAGCAGCTTGGCCAAGGGTGTTCGCACAGATACGCAGTATTTT.

Points on this clone: Given a much more abundant clone one base away, this may be a read error. The chain employs TRBV6-5 and TRBJ2-1, with 15 bases aligning to TRBD2. V shed 4 bases and J 6 bases; nucleotides not matched to a gene: 1. CDR3 length: 15 residues. In germline, CDR1 is MNHEY, CDR2 SVGAGI. The CDR3 bases are TGTGCCAGCAGTTGGACTAGCGGGGGGGCCAATGAGCAGTTCTTC. Translated: CASSWTSGGANEQFF.

The chain combines TRBV7-7 with TRBJ2-2; D possibly corresponds to TRBD1 (6 bases). Trimming stripped 5 bases from V and 1 base from J, with 17 bases between. The CDR3 runs 17 residues. From germline, CDR1 is SSHAT and CDR2 FNYEAQ (reference sequence). This chain's CDR3 is CASSPYGGRVNTGELFF. Written as DNA, the CDR3 is TGTGCCAGCAGCCCTTATGGGGGCAGGGTGAACACCGGGGAGCTGTTTTTT.

The chain links TRBV27 to TRBJ1-1; D is possibly TRBD1 (6 bases). This CDR3 has 13 amino acids. With 4 bases removed from V and 6 bases from J, the gap between germline ends came to 12 bases. Germline-derived CDR1 and CDR2 are MNHEY and SMNVEV (reference sequence). In DNA, the CDR3 is TGTGCCAGCAGTTCACGACAGGTTTCTGAAGCTTTCTTT. Its translation: CASSSRQVSEAFF.

The chain has TRBV7-9 and TRBJ2-2; either TRBD1 or TRBD2 may fit D (5 bases each). CDR1 SEHNR and CDR2 FQNEAQ come from the germline V gene (reference sequence). CDR3 length: 17 amino acids. With 1 base removed from V and 1 base from J, the gap between germline ends came to 13 bases. The CDR3 nucleotides read TGTGCCAGCAGCTTAGTGGGGGACGCAAAGAACACCGGGGAGCTGTTTTTT. This sequence encodes CASSLVGDAKNTGELFF.

V and J are TRBV19 and TRBJ2-7; D might be TRBD1 (6 bases). The CDR3 totals 14 residues. Germline CDR1 and CDR2: LNHDA and SQIVND (reference sequence). V was shortened by 2 bases and J by 3 bases, with 11 bases between the two germline ends. The DNA of the CDR3 is TGTGCCAGTAGTATATCGGCAGGGGTCTACGAGCAGTACTTC. Translated, it gives CASSISAGVYEQYF.

This chain uses TRBV20-1 with TRBJ2-1; possibly TRBD1 or TRBD2 for D (5 bases each). Trimming cost V 5 bases and J 12 bases, with 14 bases left between them. Germline loops: CDR1 DFQATT, CDR2 SNEGSKA (reference sequence). This CDR3 spans 11 amino acids. CDR3 in amino acids: CSADRRGSQFF. The CDR3 bases are TGCAGTGCTGACCGCCGGGGCTCGCAGTTCTTC.

This clone was counted once. The sample has other DNA sequences that encode this CDR3 too. The chain carries TRBV10-3 and TRBJ1-4; no clear D gene. V lost 4 bases to trimming and J lost 1 base, with 4 bases between them. The CDR3 sequence is 13 residues long. CDR1 is ENHRY and CDR2 is SYGVKD in the germline V gene. In DNA form, the CDR3 reads TGTGCCATCAGTGGGGGAACTAATGAAAAACTGTTTTTT. Translating gives CAISGGTNEKLFF.

The chain recombines TRBV4-1 with TRBJ2-2; D is possibly TRBD1 (6 bases). The ends were cut back, 0 bases at V and 6 bases at J, with 8 bases in the middle. Germline V lookup: CDR1 MGHRA, CDR2 YSYEKL. CDR3 length: 14 residues. CDR3 in DNA: TGCGCCAGCAGCCAAGATCAGGGGCCCGGGGAGCTGTTTTTT. Its protein product is CASSQDQGPGELFF.

The chain recombines TRBV28 with TRBJ2-7; possibly TRBD2 for D (5 bases). The germline V gene encodes CDR1 MDHEN and CDR2 SYDVKM. V shed 5 bases and J shed 7 bases, with 9 bases lying between them. The CDR3 totals 11 residues. CDR3 nucleotides: TGTGCCAGCAGTGGTGAGCGGGAGCAGTACTTC. Encoded protein: CASSGEREQYF.

In DNA form, the CDR3 reads TGTGCCAGCAGCCAAGCCCTAACAGGGTTCACCGGGGAGCTGTTTTTT. It is translated as CASSQALTGFTGELFF. V is TRBV14 and J is TRBJ2-2, with D perhaps TRBD1 (6 bases). CDR1 and CDR2 (germline): SGHDN, FVKESK. This CDR3 has 16 amino acids. The ends were cut back, 1 base at V and 4 bases at J, with 13 bases in the middle.

V is TRBV2 and J is TRBJ1-1, with 7 bases aligning to TRBD1. The J segment lost 9 bases and the V segment lost 7 bases, leaving 14 bases of the junction unmatched. This CDR3 spans 14 amino acids. CDR1 is SNHLY and CDR2 is FYNNEI in the germline V gene. The CDR3 DNA reads as TGTGCCAGCACCAGAATCCCGGGACAGCAGCAAGCTTTCTTT. Translating it yields CASTRIPGQQQAFF. Full variable domain (remainder filled in from reference TRBV2 and TRBJ1-1): EPEVTQTPSHQVTQMGQEVILRCVPISNHLYFYWYRQILGQKVEFLVSFYNNEISEKSEIFDDQFSVERPDGSNFTLKIRSTKLEDSAMYFCASTRIPGQQQAFFGQGTRLTVV.

The chain uses TRBV15 and TRBJ2-5; D is ambiguous. Trimming cost V 0 bases and J 3 bases, with 5 bases left between them. Germline V lookup: CDR1 LNHNV, CDR2 YYDKDF (reference sequence). The CDR3 spans 13 residues. CDR3 nucleotides: TGTGCCACCAGCAGAGATTCTAAAGAGACCCAGTACTTC. It yields the protein CATSRDSKETQYF.

This chain joins TRBV7-2 and TRBJ1-5, with 7 nucleotides matching TRBD1. The germline V gene has CDR1 SGHTA and CDR2 FQGNSA. This CDR3 region has 13 residues. The trim removed 4 bases at V and 5 bases at J, leaving 2 bases unmatched. CDR3 sequence: CASSSDRDQPQHF. DNA for the CDR3: TGTGCCAGCAGCTCCGACAGGGATCAGCCCCAGCATTTT.

The rearrangement joins TRBV30 to TRBJ1-6; D call uncertain. In germline, CDR1 is GTSNPN, CDR2 SVGIG (reference sequence). With 2 bases removed from V and 5 bases from J, the gap between germline ends came to 10 bases. This CDR3 comprises 14 residues. CDR3 in DNA: TGTGCCTGGAGTAAGCCAGTTAATAATTCACCCCTCCACTTT. Protein sequence: CAWSKPVNNSPLHF.

This sequence joins TRBV19 and TRBJ1-4, with D uncertain. The CDR3 runs 18 residues. The V end was cut by 5 bases, the J end by 2 bases, with 21 bases between. Germline assignment: CDR1 LNHDA and CDR2 SQIVND (reference sequence). The CDR3 here is CASSSSGPPFRTNEKLFF. The CDR3 DNA follows: TGTGCCAGTAGTTCCTCCGGGCCCCCGTTCAGGACTAATGAAAAACTGTTTTTT.

In this sample, this clone turned up a few times. The chain employs TRBV30 and TRBJ1-1; maybe TRBD1 (5 bases). Germline V gives CDR1 GTSNPN, CDR2 SVGIG (reference sequence). Trimming shortened V by 1 base and J by 4 bases, and 13 bases separated the two germline ends. This CDR3 comprises 14 residues. The CDR3 protein is CAWSGRGRVTEAFF. The DNA for the CDR3 is TGTGCCTGGAGTGGACGGGGCAGGGTCACTGAAGCTTTCTTT.